The clone carrying this T cell receptor (beta chain) was seen only a few times. Its antigen is unidentified. Unmatched junction bases numbered 7, after V lost 5 bases and J lost 0 bases. The CDR3 covers 16 residues. Using a J-beta primer mix together with a sample-barcoded 5' primer, a second PCR was run for roughly 6 to 12 cycles. TCRdb redid the calling of the 5' RACE reads with MiXCR, one entry per CDR3 protein. Of 550,000 to 750,000 distinct CDR3 sequences detected, around a fifth appear once; the ten largest clones hold approximately 3.6%. The sample originates from a study of blood T cells in healthy people across ages. General observations from the study: The recorded TCR beta diversity per million T cells decreased in a roughly linear manner with age.

Total RNA, at least 6 micrograms per sample, came from PBMCs. The clonotype originates from a man in his 70s in good health. Specimen: blood. This chain joins TRBV12-3 or TRBV12-4 and TRBJ2-1, with 7 bases fitting TRBD1. The CDR3 sequence: CASSTQQGTSYNEQFF. CDR3 DNA sequence: TGTGCCAGCAGTACTCAACAGGGGACCTCCTACAATGAGCAGTTCTTC.